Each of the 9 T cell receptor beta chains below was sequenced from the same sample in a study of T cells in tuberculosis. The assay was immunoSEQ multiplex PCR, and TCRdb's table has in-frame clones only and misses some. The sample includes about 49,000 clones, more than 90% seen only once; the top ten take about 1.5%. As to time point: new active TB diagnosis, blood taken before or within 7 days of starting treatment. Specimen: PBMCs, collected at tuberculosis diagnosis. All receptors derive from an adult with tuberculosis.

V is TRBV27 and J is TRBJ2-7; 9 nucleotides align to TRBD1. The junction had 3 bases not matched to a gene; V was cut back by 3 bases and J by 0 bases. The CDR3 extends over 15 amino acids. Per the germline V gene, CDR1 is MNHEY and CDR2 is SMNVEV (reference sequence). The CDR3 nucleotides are TGTGCCAGCAGTTTGTCGGGACAGGGCTCCTACGAGCAGTACTTC. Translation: CASSLSGQGSYEQYF.

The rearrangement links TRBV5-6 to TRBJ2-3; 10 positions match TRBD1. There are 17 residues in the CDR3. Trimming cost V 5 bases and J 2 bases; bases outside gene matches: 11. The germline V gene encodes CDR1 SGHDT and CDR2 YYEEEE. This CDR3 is CASRRDRGGKPTDTQYF. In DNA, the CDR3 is TGTGCCAGCAGGCGGGACAGGGGTGGGAAGCCCACAGATACGCAGTATTTT.

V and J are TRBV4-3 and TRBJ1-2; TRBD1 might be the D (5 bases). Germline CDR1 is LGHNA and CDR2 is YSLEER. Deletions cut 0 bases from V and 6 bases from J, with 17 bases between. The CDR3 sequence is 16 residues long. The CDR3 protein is CASSQERGGAPNGYTF. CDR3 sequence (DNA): TGCGCCAGCAGCCAAGAGAGGGGAGGGGCTCCCAATGGCTACACCTTC.

This CDR3 reads CASSKRGLAGGNEQFF. In nucleotides, the CDR3 is TGTGCCAGCAGTAAAAGGGGACTAGCGGGAGGTAATGAGCAGTTCTTC. J is TRBJ2-1 and V is TRBV2; 15 positions agree with TRBD2. Germline V gene sequence: CDR1 SNHLY, CDR2 FYNNEI. After removal of 5 bases from V and 7 bases from J, the junction contained 6 bases not matched to a gene. The CDR3 has 16 amino acids.

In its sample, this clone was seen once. The CDR3 sequence is CASSLRANEKLFF. The CDR3 coding sequence is TGTGCCAGCAGCCTGAGGGCTAATGAAAAACTGTTTTTT. The chain uses TRBV5-6 and TRBJ1-4, with D unclear. The CDR3 totals 13 residues. The germline gives CDR1 SGHDT, CDR2 YYEEEE. Deletions cut 4 bases from V and 3 bases from J, with 7 bases between.

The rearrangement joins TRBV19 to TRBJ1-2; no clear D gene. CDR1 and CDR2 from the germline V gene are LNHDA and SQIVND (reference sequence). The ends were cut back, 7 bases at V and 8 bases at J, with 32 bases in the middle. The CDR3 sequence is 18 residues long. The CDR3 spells CASTSPVVQANFYWGYTF. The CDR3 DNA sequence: TGTGCCAGTACGTCCCCTGTTGTTCAGGCGAACTTCTATTGGGGCTACACCTTC.

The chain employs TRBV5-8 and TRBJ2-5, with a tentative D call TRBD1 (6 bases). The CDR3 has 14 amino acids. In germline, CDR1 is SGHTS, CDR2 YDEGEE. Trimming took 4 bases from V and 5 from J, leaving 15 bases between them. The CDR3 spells CASSIPGVGETQYF. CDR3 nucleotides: TGTGCCAGCAGCATACCAGGGGTGGGGGAGACCCAGTACTTC.

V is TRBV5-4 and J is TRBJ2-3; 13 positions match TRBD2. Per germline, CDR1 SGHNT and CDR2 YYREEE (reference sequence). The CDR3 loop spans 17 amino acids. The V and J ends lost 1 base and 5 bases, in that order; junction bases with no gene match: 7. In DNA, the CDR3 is TGTGCCAGCAGCTTGACCGGACTAGCGGGAGAAGTAGATACGCAGTATTTT. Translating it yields CASSLTGLAGEVDTQYF.

The CDR3 sequence is CASSWSSQGNEQYF. CDR3 sequence (DNA): TGTGCCAGCAGCTGGAGCTCACAGGGGAACGAGCAGTACTTC. The genes are TRBV7-9 and TRBJ2-7, with 7 nucleotides matching TRBD1. This CDR3 has 14 residues. J was trimmed by 5 bases and V by 4 bases; bases with no gene match: 8. CDR1 and CDR2 (germline): SEHNR, FQNEAQ (reference sequence). Combining the CDR3 with reference TRBV7-9 and TRBJ2-7 gives the whole variable domain DTGVSQNPRHKITKRGQNVTFRCDPISEHNRLYWYRQTLGQGPEFLTYFQNEAQLEKSRLLSDRFSAERPKGSFSTLEIQRTEQGDSAMYLCASSWSSQGNEQYFGPGTRLTVT.